This T cell receptor (beta chain) was found in a study of blood T cell repertoires in COVID-19. The data were produced by immunoSEQ multiplex PCR, yet TCRdb's version contains in-frame clones alone and is incomplete. The table records 81,000 or so clones, approximately 86% of them present only once. Germline V lookup: CDR1 SGHRS, CDR2 YFSETQ. V shed 3 bases and J 8 bases; nucleotides not matched to a gene: 6. This CDR3 has 16 residues. Sequencing used peripheral blood. The rearrangement joins TRBV5-1 to TRBJ1-6; 12 bases are shared with TRBD1. This clonotype was sampled from a woman in her sixties or seventies with active or convalescent COVID-19. DNA for the CDR3: TGCGCCAGCAGCTCCCTCGGGACAGGGGGCGATTCACCCCTCCACTTT. Protein product: CASSSLGTGGDSPLHF.